The rows below give T cell receptor beta chains drawn from one sample of a study of tumor-infiltrating lymphocytes in oesophageal squamous cell carcinoma. TCRdb re-analysed the PCR reads in MiXCR, keeping a single row per CDR3 protein. Of about 12,000 distinct CDR3 sequences in the sample, roughly 54% were seen once. Sequences were obtained from esophageal tumor tissue. These receptors came from a female donor with esophageal squamous cell carcinoma. Both conserved end residues are part of each CDR3. D genes are given only for firm matches. Only some rows state a clone size, as once, few, many or a class for expanded clones.

TRBV6-1,NA,medium-sized,TRBJ2-2,CASRGGQDTGELFF,TGTGCCAGCAGGGGTGGACAAGACACCGGGGAGCTGTTTTTT
TRBV12-3/TRBV12-4,NA,NA,TRBJ1-2,CASSLAHRSLYNGYTF,TGTGCCAGCAGTTTAGCCCACAGGAGTTTATATAATGGCTACACCTTC
TRBV7-6,NA,NA,TRBJ1-2,CASSRTMGGQHGYTF,TGTGCCAGCAGCCGGACCATGGGGGGGCAACATGGCTACACCTTC
TRBV14,NA,NA,TRBJ2-1,CASSLGYEQFF,TGTGCCAGCAGCCTAGGTTACGAGCAGTTCTTC
TRBV25-1,NA,NA,TRBJ2-3,CASSEYRLGSADTQYF,TGTGCCAGCAGTGAATACCGACTAGGGAGCGCAGATACGCAGTATTTT
TRBV6-1,NA,NA,TRBJ2-5,CASHTSGSGETQYF,TGTGCCAGCCATACCTCGGGGTCAGGGGAGACCCAGTACTTC
TRBV7-6,TRBD2,NA,TRBJ2-7,CASSKWTSGTTYNEQYF,TGTGCCAGCAGCAAATGGACTAGCGGGACTACCTACAATGAGCAGTACTTC
TRBV27,NA,many,TRBJ2-3,CASSSYRDHSVDTQYF,TGTGCCAGCAGTTCCTACAGGGATCATAGTGTGGATACGCAGTATTTT
TRBV7-8,NA,NA,TRBJ2-3,CASSLDRGGDTQYF,TGTGCCAGCAGCTTAGACAGGGGAGGAGATACGCAGTATTTT
TRBV10-3,TRBD2,NA,TRBJ2-7,CAISESSAGDSYEQYF,TGTGCCATCAGTGAGTCCTCTGCGGGGGACTCCTACGAGCAGTACTTC
TRBV28,TRBD2,NA,TRBJ2-3,CASSFPTGSFWTSAGEEQYF,TGTGCCAGCAGTTTCCCGACAGGATCTTTTTGGACTAGCGCCGGGGAGGAGCAGTACTTT
TRBV6-1,TRBD1,medium-sized,TRBJ2-1,CASSEPGQGNNEQFF,TGTGCCAGCAGTGAGCCGGGACAGGGGAACAATGAGCAGTTCTTC
TRBV19,NA,NA,TRBJ2-5,CASSIVTGGGETQYF,TGTGCCAGTAGTATAGTTACAGGGGGAGGGGAGACCCAGTACTTC
TRBV6-6,NA,NA,TRBJ2-5,CASSYDSRPRETQYF,TGTGCCAGCAGTTACGACAGCCGGCCACGAGAGACCCAGTACTTC
TRBV6-6,NA,NA,TRBJ1-2,CASSTAGASYGYTF,TGTGCCAGCAGTACCGCGGGGGCATCCTATGGCTACACCTTC
TRBV10-3,NA,few,TRBJ2-3,CAIRGSTDTQYF,TGTGCCATCAGGGGTAGCACAGATACGCAGTATTTT
TRBV7-2,NA,NA,TRBJ2-1,CASGSRGRNEQFF,TGTGCCAGCGGGAGCCGGGGCCGCAATGAGCAGTTCTTC
TRBV7-3,TRBD2,NA,TRBJ2-5,CASSPSGRAGETQYF,TGTGCCAGCAGCCCTAGCGGGAGGGCCGGGGAGACCCAGTACTTC
TRBV4-1,TRBD1,NA,TRBJ1-1,CASRDRAEAFF,TGCGCCAGTCGGGACAGGGCTGAAGCTTTCTTT
TRBV19,TRBD1,NA,TRBJ2-7,CATRDRANYEQYF,TGTGCCACCCGAGACAGGGCCAACTACGAGCAGTACTTC
TRBV7-2,NA,NA,TRBJ2-1,CASSIGHYNEQFF,TGTGCCAGCAGCATAGGACACTACAATGAGCAGTTCTTC
TRBV7-3,NA,NA,TRBJ2-7,CASYDSQYF,TGTGCCAGCTATGACTCCCAGTACTTC
TRBV7-6,NA,NA,TRBJ2-5,CASSTRGQGTLAGRNNEQYF,TGTGCCAGCAGCACGAGAGGACAGGGAACTCTAGCGGGACGGAACAATGAGCAGTACTTC
TRBV6-4,TRBD2,many,TRBJ2-1,CASSVKLAGDYNEQFF,TGTGCCAGCAGCGTCAAACTAGCGGGAGACTACAATGAGCAGTTCTTC
TRBV2,NA,NA,TRBJ2-7,CASRFLDSGRYEQYF,TGTGCCAGCAGATTCCTGGACAGTGGGCGCTACGAGCAGTACTTC
TRBV7-3,NA,NA,TRBJ2-7,CASSLSPAMNTEAFF,TGTGCCAGCAGCTTAAGTCCAGCCATGAACACTGAAGCTTTCTTC
TRBV12-3/TRBV12-4,NA,once,TRBJ2-5,CASSLVGYQETQYF,TGTGCCAGCAGTTTAGTGGGCTACCAAGAGACCCAGTACTTC
TRBV6-8,NA,once,TRBJ2-3,CASNKRGGGGTDTQYF,TGTGCCAGCAACAAAAGGGGAGGGGGGGGCACAGATACGCAGTATTTT
TRBV6-6,NA,NA,TRBJ2-3,CASSYYHRTDEQYF,TGTGCCAGCAGTTATTATCACCGGACAGACGAGCAGTATTTT
TRBV6-1,NA,many,TRBJ1-2,CASSYSPTGNPYTF,TGTGCCAGCAGTTATTCCCCTACCGGCAACCCCTACACCTTC
TRBV7-6,NA,NA,TRBJ2-1,CASSFGASVSYEQFF,TGTGCCAGCAGCTTTGGGGCTAGCGTTAGCTATGAGCAGTTCTTC
TRBV28,NA,many,TRBJ2-7,CASSFALGGQEQYF,TGTGCCAGCAGTTTCGCTCTTGGGGGGCAGGAGCAGTACTTC
TRBV24-1,NA,NA,TRBJ2-3,CATSVGGWADTQYF,TGTGCCACCAGTGTCGGGGGCTGGGCAGATACGCAGTATTTT
TRBV7-2,NA,many,TRBJ1-2,CASSLVRANYGYTF,TGTGCCAGCAGCTTAGTCCGCGCTAACTATGGCTACACCTTC
TRBV7-8,NA,medium-sized,TRBJ1-5,CASSLEGHYSNQPQHF,TGTGCCAGCAGCTTAGAAGGACACTATAGCAATCAGCCCCAGCATTTT
TRBV2,NA,NA,TRBJ2-3,CVSRGPNPNTGELYF,TGTGTCTCACGAGGGCCAAACCCGAACACCGGGGAGCTGTATTTT
TRBV24-1,TRBD1,NA,TRBJ2-1,CATSRDRGRNEQFF,TGTGCCACCAGCCGGGACAGGGGGCGAAATGAGCAGTTCTTC
TRBV6-6,TRBD2,NA,TRBJ2-3,CASSYSGTSITDTQYF,TGTGCCAGCAGTTACTCCGGGACTAGTATCACAGATACGCAGTATTTT
TRBV7-6,NA,NA,TRBJ1-1,CASSLFTGAVTEAFF,TGTGCCAGCAGCTTGTTTACCGGGGCCGTAACTGAAGCTTTCTTT
TRBV19,TRBD1,few,TRBJ2-1,CASSRKGADNEQFF,TGTGCCAGTAGCAGAAAGGGGGCAGACAATGAGCAGTTCTTC
TRBV12-3/TRBV12-4,NA,NA,TRBJ2-1,CASSLKRNNEQFF,TGTGCCAGCAGTTTAAAGCGGAACAATGAGCAGTTCTTC
TRBV7-3,TRBD2,few,TRBJ2-1,CASSLKGTSSYNEQFF,TGTGCCAGCAGCTTAAAGGGGACTAGCTCCTACAATGAGCAGTTCTTC
TRBV6-5,NA,NA,TRBJ2-7,CASSEVGYEQYF,TGTGCCAGCAGTGAAGTAGGCTACGAGCAGTACTTC
TRBV27,NA,NA,TRBJ1-3,CASSSGATKNSGNTIYF,TGTGCCAGCAGTTCTGGGGCTACCAAAAACTCTGGAAACACCATATATTTT
TRBV28,NA,NA,TRBJ1-2,CASSLYQLTGYTF,TGTGCCAGCAGTTTGTATCAGCTGACCGGCTACACCTTC
TRBV5-1,NA,many,TRBJ2-1,CASSSLRGGEQFF,TGCGCCAGCAGCTCGTTGAGGGGAGGTGAGCAGTTCTTC
TRBV7-1,NA,NA,TRBJ2-7,CASRAGTEEQYF,TGTGCCAGCAGGGCAGGGACTGAGGAGCAGTACTTC